In this sample, the clone carrying this T cell receptor (beta chain) is medium-sized. The antigen remains unidentified. The CDR3 goes on 3 residues after the read ends, and that part is filled in from the germline J gene. This sample stems from a study of T cell clonality in common variable immunodeficiency. General study points: Authors noted CVID clonality's cause needs subpopulation repertoire sequencing. TCRbeta clonality was increased in CVID versus healthy controls.

Data came from immunoSEQ multiplex PCR; TCRdb stores just in-frame clones and leaves some out. Found here are tens of thousands of clones, no singletons; the ten largest cover over 1.1%. Germline V lookup: CDR1 KGHSH, CDR2 LQKENI. The CDR3 extends over 15 amino acids. V shed 4 bases and J 7 bases; nucleotides not matched to a gene: 8. Sequenced sample: peripheral blood mononuclear cells. This TCR derives from a person between 18 and 70 years old in good health. This chain links TRBV18 with TRBJ1-4, with 8 bases aligning to TRBD1. This CDR3 reads CASSQGQAEGEKLFF. CDR3 DNA (partial): TGTGCCAGCTCACAGGGACAGGCGGAGGGTGAAAAA.